This TCR beta chain is from a study of T cell responses to AZD1222 COVID-19 vaccine. Whole-study context: Pooling of second doses given at about 4 or about 12 weeks was done. Broader study findings: There were repertoire samples only from the period after the peak T cell response. White British ancestry dominated among donors, who included more females, and clonal diversity was possibly underestimated. Regions 160-218 and 743-854 held dominance among vaccine-associated CD4 TCRs, which spanned spike.

A word on this clone: Its antigen is unknown.

The CDR3 contains 12 residues. V was clipped by 3 bases and J by 15 bases; unmatched bases: 9. Germline V gene lookup returns CDR1 SGDLS and CDR2 YYNGEE. Only in-frame clones appear in the TCRdb table, and some are missing; sequencing was by immunoSEQ multiplex PCR. The sample lists 100,000 to 150,000 clones, approximately 85% occurring once. Sample: peripheral blood, taken on day 0 of AZD1222 vaccination. This sequence originates from an adult in good health. The chain employs TRBV9 and TRBJ2-3, with 8 bases identical to TRBD2. The CDR3 reads CASSDIAGSYYF. The CDR3 DNA reads as TGTGCCAGCAGCGATATAGCGGGGAGCTATTATTTT.